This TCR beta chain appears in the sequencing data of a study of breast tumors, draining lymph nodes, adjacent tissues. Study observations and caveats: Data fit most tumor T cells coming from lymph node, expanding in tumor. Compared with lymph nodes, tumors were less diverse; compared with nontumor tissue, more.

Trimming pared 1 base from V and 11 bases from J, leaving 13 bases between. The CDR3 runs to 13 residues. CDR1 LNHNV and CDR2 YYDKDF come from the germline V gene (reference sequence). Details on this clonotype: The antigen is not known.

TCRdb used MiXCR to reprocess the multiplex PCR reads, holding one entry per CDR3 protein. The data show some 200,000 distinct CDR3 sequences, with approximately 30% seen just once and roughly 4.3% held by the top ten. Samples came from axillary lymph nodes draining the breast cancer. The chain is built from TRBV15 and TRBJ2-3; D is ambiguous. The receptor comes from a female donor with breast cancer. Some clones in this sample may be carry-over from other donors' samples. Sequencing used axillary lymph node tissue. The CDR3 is CATSRGRYNEQYF. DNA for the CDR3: TGTGCCACCAGCAGAGGTCGTTACAATGAGCAGTATTTT. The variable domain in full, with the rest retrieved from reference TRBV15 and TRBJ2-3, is DAMVIQNPRYQVTQFGKPVTLSCSQTLNHNVMYWYQQKSSQAPKLLFHYYDKDFNNEADTPDNFQSRRPNTSFCFLDIRSPGLGDTAMYLCATSRGRYNEQYFGPGTRLTVL.